This TCR beta chain was sequenced for a study of T cells in Graves' hyperthyroidism and ophthalmopathy. Germline loops: CDR1 GTSNPN, CDR2 SVGIG (reference sequence). This CDR3 is built from 14 residues. V lost 4 bases, J lost 4 bases, and 4 bases stayed unmatched. RNA transcripts served as the template for amplifying TCR beta CDR3 regions. The TCR CDR3 was amplified in a first-round RT-PCR using the HTBI primer set. TCRdb itself ran the multiplex PCR reads through MiXCR, one entry per CDR3 protein. The sample yields 540,000 or so distinct CDR3 sequences, about a sixth seen once. Each patient was aged 18 to 65 and had newly diagnosed hyperthyroidism of under 2 months' duration. This clonotype was seen repeatedly, ten times or more. Its antigen is currently unknown. Whole-study results and caveats: Model predictions of ophthalmopathy came a median approximately seven months before onset. Through a model of 13 V-J features, ophthalmopathy was separated from stable hyperthyroidism.

Sequencing was carried out using blood. The origin of this receptor is a woman aged 30 to 39 with Graves' hyperthyroidism. The rearrangement uses TRBV30 and TRBJ2-2; 9 nucleotides match TRBD2. CDR3 protein: CAWIAGGATGELFF. CDR3 coding DNA: TGTGCCTGGATCGCGGGAGGGGCCACCGGGGAGCTGTTTTTT.